The T cell receptor beta chain under discussion was sequenced for a study of spatial heterogeneity in lung cancer. Turning to the study itself: Sequence detection consistently recorded a greater number of beta-chain than alpha-chain sequences. Study observations and caveats: Follow-up blood showed ubiquitous expanded tumor TCRs less than blood at resection did.

Between the trimmed V and J ends, which lost 11 bases and 1 base, there was a span of 6 bases. The germline CDR1 and CDR2 sequences are SGHVS and FNYEAQ. This CDR3 has 12 amino acids. Documented time point: sample taken at primary tumor resection. Tumor, nontumor lung or frozen PBMC supplied whole RNA, sequenced without sorting. This clonotype was seen repeatedly, ten times or more. Its antigen is unidentified. Every TCR cDNA molecule carried a tag that served as a unique molecular identifier. In TCRdb, the 5' RACE reads were re-called with MiXCR into one record per CDR3 protein. The profile covers approximately 10,000 distinct CDR3 sequences, with 15% to 20% appearing a single time and just over 50% taken by the ten largest.

The clonotype originates from a male donor with early-stage non-small cell lung cancer. The sample here was PBMCs, taken at surgery. V and J are TRBV7-6 and TRBJ2-6; D is unclear. CDR3 region: CAVGSGANVLTF. CDR3 nucleotide sequence: TGTGCCGTAGGTTCTGGGGCCAACGTCCTGACTTTC. Filled out from reference TRBV7-6 and TRBJ2-6, the complete variable domain reads GAGVSQSPRYKVTKRGQDVALRCDPISGHVSLYWYRQALGQGPEFLTYFNYEAQQDKSGLPNDRFSAERPEGSISTLTIQRTEQRDSAMYRCAVGSGANVLTFGAGSRLTVL.